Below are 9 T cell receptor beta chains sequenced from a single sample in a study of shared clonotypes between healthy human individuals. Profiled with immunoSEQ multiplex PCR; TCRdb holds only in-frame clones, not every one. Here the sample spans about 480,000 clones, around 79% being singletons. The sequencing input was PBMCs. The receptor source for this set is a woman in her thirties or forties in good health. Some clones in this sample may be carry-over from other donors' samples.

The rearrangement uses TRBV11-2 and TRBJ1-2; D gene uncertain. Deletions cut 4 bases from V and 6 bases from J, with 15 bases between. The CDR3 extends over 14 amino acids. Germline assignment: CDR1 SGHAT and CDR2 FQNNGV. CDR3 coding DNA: TGTGCCAGCAGCTCCCTCAGAGCCTACCATGGCTACACCTTC. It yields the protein CASSSLRAYHGYTF.

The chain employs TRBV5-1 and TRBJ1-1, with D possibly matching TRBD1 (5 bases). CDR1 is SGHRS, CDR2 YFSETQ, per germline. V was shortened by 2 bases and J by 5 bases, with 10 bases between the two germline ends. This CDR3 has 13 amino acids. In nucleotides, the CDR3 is TGCGCCAGCAGCTTAGGGGTTAAGACTGAAGCTTTCTTT. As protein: CASSLGVKTEAFF.

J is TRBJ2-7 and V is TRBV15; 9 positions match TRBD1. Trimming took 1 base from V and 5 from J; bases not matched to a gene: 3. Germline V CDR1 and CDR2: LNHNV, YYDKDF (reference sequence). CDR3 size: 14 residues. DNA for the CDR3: TGTGCCACCAGCAGAGGGACAGGGGTCGACGAGCAGTACTTC. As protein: CATSRGTGVDEQYF.

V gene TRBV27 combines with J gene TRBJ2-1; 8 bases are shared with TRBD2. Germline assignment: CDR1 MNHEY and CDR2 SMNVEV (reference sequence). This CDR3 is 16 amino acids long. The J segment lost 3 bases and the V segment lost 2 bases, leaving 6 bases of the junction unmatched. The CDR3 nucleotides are TGTGCCAGCAGTTTACAACTAGCGGTCAACTACAATGAGCAGTTCTTC. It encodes CASSLQLAVNYNEQFF.

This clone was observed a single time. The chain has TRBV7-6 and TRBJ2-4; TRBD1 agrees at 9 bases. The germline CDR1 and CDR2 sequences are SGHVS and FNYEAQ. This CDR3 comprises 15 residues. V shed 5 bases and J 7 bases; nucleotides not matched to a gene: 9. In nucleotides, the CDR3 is TGTGCCAGCAGCCCCCCGGGACAGGGACATAACATTCAGTACTTC. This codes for CASSPPGQGHNIQYF.

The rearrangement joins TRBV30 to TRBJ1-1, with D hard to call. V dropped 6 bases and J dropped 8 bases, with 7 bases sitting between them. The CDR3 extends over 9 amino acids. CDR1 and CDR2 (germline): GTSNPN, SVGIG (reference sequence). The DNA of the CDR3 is TGTGCCTGCAACAGAGAAGCTTTCTTT. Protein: CACNREAFF.

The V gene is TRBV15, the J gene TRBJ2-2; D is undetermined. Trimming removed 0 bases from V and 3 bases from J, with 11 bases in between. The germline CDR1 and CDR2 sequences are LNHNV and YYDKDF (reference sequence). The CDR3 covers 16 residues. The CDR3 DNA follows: TGTGCCACCAGCAGAGAACACTCCATATACACCGGGGAGCTGTTTTTT. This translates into CATSREHSIYTGELFF.

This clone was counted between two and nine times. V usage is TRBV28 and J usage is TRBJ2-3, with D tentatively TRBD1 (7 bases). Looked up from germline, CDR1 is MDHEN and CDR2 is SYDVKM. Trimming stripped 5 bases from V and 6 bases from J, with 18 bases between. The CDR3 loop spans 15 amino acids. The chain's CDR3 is CASSTRGRGRDTQYF. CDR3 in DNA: TGTGCCAGCAGTACCAGGGGCAGGGGGAGGGATACGCAGTATTTT.

The chain's CDR3 is CASRVGGNTEAFF. The CDR3 nucleotides are TGTGCCAGCAGGGTTGGGGGGAACACTGAAGCTTTCTTT. This rearrangement joins TRBV11-3 to TRBJ1-1, with D tentatively TRBD1 (5 bases). In germline, CDR1 is SGHNT, CDR2 YENEEA. This CDR3 has 13 residues. V dropped 6 bases and J dropped 1 base, with 9 bases sitting between them.